Below are 7 T cell receptor beta chains sequenced from a single sample in a study of vaccination and CD4 T cells after COVID-19. Treatment here: roughly 10-day PBMC culture with coronavirus spike peptide pools or control peptides (ViraFEST assay). Sequencing of the DNA from cultured CD4+ T cells was carried out with the Oncomine TCR Beta short-read assay. TCRdb itself ran the PCR reads through MiXCR, one entry per CDR3 protein. The sample holds over 14,000 distinct CDR3 sequences, more than 45% seen once. These receptors lack a known antigen. Sequencing input: CD4+ T cells from blood, cultured in vitro. These receptors all stem from a human donor who had recovered from COVID-19.

This chain joins TRBV5-1 and TRBJ1-6, with 10 bases fitting TRBD1. Looked up from germline, CDR1 is SGHRS and CDR2 is YFSETQ. The J segment lost 7 bases and the V segment lost 8 bases, leaving 6 bases of the junction unmatched. The CDR3 spans 14 residues. The CDR3: CASTTGGSNSPLHF. The DNA for the CDR3 is TGCGCCAGTACGACAGGGGGCTCGAATTCACCCCTCCACTTT.

This chain uses TRBV27 with TRBJ2-5; 9 nucleotides line up with TRBD2. V lost 0 bases, J lost 0 bases, and 2 bases stayed unmatched. CDR1 is MNHEY and CDR2 is SMNVEV in the germline V gene (reference sequence). This CDR3 comprises 16 residues. The DNA of the CDR3 is TGTGCCAGCAGTTTATCAGCTAGCGGGGACCAAGAGACCCAGTACTTC. Its translation: CASSLSASGDQETQYF.

The chain carries TRBV5-1 and TRBJ1-2; D is perhaps TRBD1 (5 bases). The CDR3 sequence is 14 residues long. Trimming cost V 7 bases and J 4 bases, with 17 bases left between them. Germline-derived CDR1 and CDR2 are SGHRS and YFSETQ. The DNA of the CDR3 is TGCGCCAGCGGGGATAGAGGGGCCGGCTATGGCTACACCTTC. Protein sequence: CASGDRGAGYGYTF.

In its sample, this clonotype ranks as medium-sized. The chain carries TRBV12-3 or TRBV12-4 and TRBJ2-1; D may be TRBD1 (6 bases). Trimming left V 3 bases short and J 9 bases short, with 15 bases between. The CDR3 extends over 14 amino acids. CDR3 nucleotide sequence: TGTGCCAGCAGTTTTTCAGGGGCGCTTGGTGAGCAGTTCTTC. Its protein is CASSFSGALGEQFF.

This chain joins TRBV5-3 and TRBJ2-7, with 9 nucleotides matching TRBD1. TRBV5-3 is marked as an open reading frame, function uncertain. Trimming at V came to 8 bases and at J to 6 bases, leaving 12 bases not matched to a gene. This CDR3 has 14 amino acids. The CDR3 DNA follows: TGTGCCAGCAGTCGTACCGGGACAGGGCGCGAGCAGTACTTC. Amino acids: CASSRTGTGREQYF.

The genes are TRBV6-5 and TRBJ1-6; D might be TRBD1 (5 bases). The V end lost 0 bases, the J end lost 1 base, and 13 bases lay between the germline ends. Germline V gives CDR1 MNHEY, CDR2 SVGAGI. There are 18 residues in the CDR3. CDR3 in amino acids: CASSYSNLGDSYNSPLHF. Here the CDR3 DNA reads TGTGCCAGCAGTTACTCGAATTTAGGGGATTCCTATAATTCACCCCTCCACTTT.

This chain links TRBV5-1 with TRBJ2-7, with TRBD1 matching 9 bases. V shed 0 bases and J 4 bases; nucleotides not matched to a gene: 2. Germline lookup yields CDR1 SGHRS and CDR2 YFSETQ. CDR3 size: 14 residues. CDR3 nucleotide sequence: TGCGCCAGCAGCTTGGGGGACAGGGCTTACGAGCAGTACTTC. Its translation: CASSLGDRAYEQYF.